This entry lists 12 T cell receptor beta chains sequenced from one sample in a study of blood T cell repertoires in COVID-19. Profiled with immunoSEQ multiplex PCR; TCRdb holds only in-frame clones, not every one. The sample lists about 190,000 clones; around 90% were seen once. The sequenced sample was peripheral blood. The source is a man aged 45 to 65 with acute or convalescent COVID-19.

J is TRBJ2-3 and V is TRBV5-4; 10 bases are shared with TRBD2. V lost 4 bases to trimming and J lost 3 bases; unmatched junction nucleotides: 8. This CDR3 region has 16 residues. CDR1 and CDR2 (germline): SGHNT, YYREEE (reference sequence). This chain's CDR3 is CASSMRTSGLTDTQYF. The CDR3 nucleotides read TGTGCCAGCAGCATGCGGACTAGCGGTTTAACAGATACGCAGTATTTT.

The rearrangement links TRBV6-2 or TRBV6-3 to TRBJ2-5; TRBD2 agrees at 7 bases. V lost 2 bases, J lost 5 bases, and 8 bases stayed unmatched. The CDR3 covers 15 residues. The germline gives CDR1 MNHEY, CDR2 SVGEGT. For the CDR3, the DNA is TGTGCCAGCAGTTACCGTACTAGCGTTTGGGAGACCCAGTACTTC. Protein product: CASSYRTSVWETQYF.

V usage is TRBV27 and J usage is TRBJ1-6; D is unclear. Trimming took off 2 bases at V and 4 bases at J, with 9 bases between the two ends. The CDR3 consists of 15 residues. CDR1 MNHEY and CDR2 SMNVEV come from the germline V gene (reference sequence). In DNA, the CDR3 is TGTGCCAGCAGTTTAGGGCCCCTTTATAATTCACCCCTCCACTTT. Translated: CASSLGPLYNSPLHF.

Here the CDR3 DNA reads TGCGCCAGCAGCTTGGCCGGAGACAGGTACTATGGCTACACCTTC. Translated: CASSLAGDRYYGYTF. This rearrangement joins TRBV5-1 to TRBJ1-2; D perhaps matches TRBD1 (6 bases). V dropped 0 bases and J dropped 3 bases, with 12 bases sitting between them. The CDR3 sequence is 15 residues long. Germline loops: CDR1 SGHRS, CDR2 YFSETQ.

CDR3 bases: TGCGCCAGCAGCTCCGGGACAGGGGCAACCGGAAACACCATATATTTT. Protein product: CASSSGTGATGNTIYF. The chain couples TRBV5-1 to TRBJ1-3; 10 bases are a match to TRBD1. The CDR3 spans 16 residues. V shed 3 bases, J shed 4 bases, and the junction held 7 bases outside the gene matches. Germline values: CDR1 SGHRS, CDR2 YFSETQ.

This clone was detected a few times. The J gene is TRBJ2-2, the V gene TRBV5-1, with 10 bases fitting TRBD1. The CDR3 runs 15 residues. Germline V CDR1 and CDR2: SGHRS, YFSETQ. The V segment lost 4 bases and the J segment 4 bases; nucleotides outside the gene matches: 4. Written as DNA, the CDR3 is TGCGCCAGCAGCGAGAGGACAGGGGGCACCGGGGAGCTGTTTTTT. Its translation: CASSERTGGTGELFF.

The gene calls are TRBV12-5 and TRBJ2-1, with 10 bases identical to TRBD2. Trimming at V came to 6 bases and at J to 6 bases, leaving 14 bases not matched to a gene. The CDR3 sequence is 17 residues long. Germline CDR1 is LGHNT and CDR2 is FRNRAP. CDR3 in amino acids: CASGLLAGFTPGNEQFF. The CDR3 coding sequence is TGTGCTAGTGGGTTACTAGCGGGATTCACCCCCGGCAATGAGCAGTTCTTC. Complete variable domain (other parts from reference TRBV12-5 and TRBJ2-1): DARVTQTPRHKVTEMGQEVTMRCQPILGHNTVFWYRQTMMQGLELLAYFRNRAPLDDSGMPKDRFSAEMPDATLATLKIQPSEPRDSAVYFCASGLLAGFTPGNEQFFGPGTRLTVL.

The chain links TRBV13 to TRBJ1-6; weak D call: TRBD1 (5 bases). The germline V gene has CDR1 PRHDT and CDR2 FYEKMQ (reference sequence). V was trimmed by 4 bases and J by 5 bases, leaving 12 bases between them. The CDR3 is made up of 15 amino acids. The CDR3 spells CASSSGGANNSPLHF. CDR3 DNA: TGTGCCAGCAGCTCCGGGGGAGCCAATAATTCACCCCTCCACTTT.

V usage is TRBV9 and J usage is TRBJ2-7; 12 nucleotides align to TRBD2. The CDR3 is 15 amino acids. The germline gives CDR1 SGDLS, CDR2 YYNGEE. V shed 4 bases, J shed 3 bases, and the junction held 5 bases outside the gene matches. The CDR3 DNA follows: TGTGCCAGCAGCCCTCGGACTAGCGGGATCTACGAGCAGTACTTC. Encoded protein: CASSPRTSGIYEQYF.

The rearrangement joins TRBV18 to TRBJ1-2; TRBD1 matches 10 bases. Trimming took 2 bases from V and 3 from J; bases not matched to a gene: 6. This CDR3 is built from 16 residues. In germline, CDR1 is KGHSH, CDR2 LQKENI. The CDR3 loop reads CASSPRQGAQDYGYTF. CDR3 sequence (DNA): TGTGCCAGCTCACCAAGACAGGGGGCGCAGGACTATGGCTACACCTTC.

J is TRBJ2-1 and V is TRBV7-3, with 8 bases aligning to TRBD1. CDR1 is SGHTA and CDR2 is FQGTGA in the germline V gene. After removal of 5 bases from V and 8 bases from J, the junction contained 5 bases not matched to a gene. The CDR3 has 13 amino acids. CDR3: CASSHDRGDEQFF. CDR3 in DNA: TGTGCCAGCAGCCACGACAGGGGAGATGAGCAGTTCTTC.

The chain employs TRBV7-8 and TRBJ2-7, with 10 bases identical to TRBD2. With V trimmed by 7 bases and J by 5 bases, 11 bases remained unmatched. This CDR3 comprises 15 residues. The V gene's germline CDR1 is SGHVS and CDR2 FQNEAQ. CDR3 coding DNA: TGTGCCAGCACCACCCCAGCGGGAGGGTTCGACGAGCAGTACTTC. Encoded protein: CASTTPAGGFDEQYF.